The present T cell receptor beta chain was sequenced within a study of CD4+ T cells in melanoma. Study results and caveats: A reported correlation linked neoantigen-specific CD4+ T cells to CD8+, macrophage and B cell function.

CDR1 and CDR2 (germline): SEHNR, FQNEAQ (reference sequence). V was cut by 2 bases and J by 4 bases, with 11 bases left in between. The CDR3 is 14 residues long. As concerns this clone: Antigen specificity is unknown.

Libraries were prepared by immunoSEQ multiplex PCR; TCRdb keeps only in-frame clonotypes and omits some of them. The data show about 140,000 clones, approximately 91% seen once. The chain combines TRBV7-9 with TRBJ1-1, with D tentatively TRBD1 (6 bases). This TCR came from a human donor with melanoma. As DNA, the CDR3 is TGTGCCAGCAGCTTATTGCAGGGGAGCACTGAAGCTTTCTTT. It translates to CASSLLQGSTEAFF.